Below are 9 T cell receptor beta chains sequenced from a single sample in a study of T cells in localized non-small cell lung cancer. Using immunoSEQ multiplex PCR, the repertoire was profiled, and TCRdb retains in-frame clones only, with some absent. Of around 50,000 clones listed, approximately 82% were seen once; the top ten hold 15% to 20%. Sequenced material: peripheral blood, taken before any cancer treatment. The receptor set was obtained from a female donor older than 55 with stage II squamous cell lung carcinoma.

V and J are TRBV11-3 and TRBJ2-7; 10 bases match TRBD2. This CDR3 is 14 amino acids long. The trim removed 6 bases at V and 2 bases at J, leaving 4 bases unmatched. Germline lookup yields CDR1 SGHNT and CDR2 YENEEA. CDR3 sequence (DNA): TGTGCCAGCAGTTCTAGCGGGGGAGCCTACGAGCAGTACTTC. It encodes CASSSSGGAYEQYF.

This chain connects TRBV14 to TRBJ2-2; tentatively, D is TRBD2 (5 bases). This CDR3 has 17 amino acids. The germline gives CDR1 SGHDN, CDR2 FVKESK. Trimming cost V 3 bases and J 0 bases, with 14 bases left between them. Written as DNA, the CDR3 is TGTGCCAGCAGCCAGCCACTCAGCGGAACGAACACCGGGGAGCTGTTTTTT. This codes for CASSQPLSGTNTGELFF.

The chain joins TRBV5-1 to TRBJ2-3; D remains ambiguous. Germline-derived CDR1 and CDR2 are SGHRS and YFSETQ. V lost 5 bases, J lost 0 bases, and 13 bases lay in between. The CDR3 has 15 amino acids. The CDR3 bases are TGCGCCAGCAGGGGTGAGCCATCTAGCACAGATACGCAGTATTTT. This translates into CASRGEPSSTDTQYF.

The gene calls are TRBV5-6 and TRBJ2-5; D remains ambiguous. This CDR3 comprises 14 residues. The V and J ends lost 1 base and 4 bases respectively, with 11 bases between them. The germline CDR1 and CDR2 sequences are SGHDT and YYEEEE. DNA of the CDR3: TGTGCCAGCAGCTTGTTTCAGGCCGCAGAGACCCAGTACTTC. This codes for CASSLFQAAETQYF.

The chain employs TRBV5-6 and TRBJ2-4; D is unclear. This CDR3 has 14 residues. V was cut by 6 bases and J by 2 bases, with 12 bases left in between. Per germline, CDR1 SGHDT and CDR2 YYEEEE. The chain's CDR3 is CASTGGVPKNIQYF. The CDR3 coding sequence is TGTGCCAGCACGGGTGGAGTACCCAAAAACATTCAGTACTTC. The whole variable domain, remainder taken from reference TRBV5-6 and TRBJ2-4, is DAGVTQSPTHLIKTRGQQVTLRCSPKSGHDTVSWYQQALGQGPQFIFQYYEEEERQRGNFPDRFSGHQFPNYSSELNVNALLLGDSALYLCASTGGVPKNIQYFGAGTRLSVL.

This clone is a singleton in its sample. J is TRBJ1-2 and V is TRBV5-4; D perhaps matches TRBD1 (6 bases). Germline-derived CDR1 and CDR2 are SGHNT and YYREEE (reference sequence). This CDR3 region has 12 residues. V was cut by 3 bases and J by 7 bases, with 10 bases left in between. The DNA for the CDR3 is TGTGCCAGCAGCTCCACAGGGACTGGCTACACCTTC. Translation: CASSSTGTGYTF.

This chain links TRBV7-6 with TRBJ2-1; the match to TRBD2 covers 14 bases. Trimming cost V 5 bases and J 0 bases; bases outside gene matches: 12. Germline V lookup: CDR1 SGHVS, CDR2 FNYEAQ. The CDR3 is 20 amino acids. This CDR3 reads CASSGSWGLAGEISYNEQFF. DNA of the CDR3: TGTGCCAGCAGCGGATCGTGGGGACTAGCGGGAGAGATCTCCTACAATGAGCAGTTCTTC.

This clone occurred a few times. The rearrangement uses TRBV2 and TRBJ1-2; D might be TRBD1 (5 bases). CDR1 is SNHLY, CDR2 FYNNEI, per germline. The V and J ends lost 7 bases and 5 bases respectively, with 17 bases between them. This CDR3 is 14 amino acids long. The CDR3 bases are TGTGCCAGCACCTCACCAGGGCCCTCTTATGGCTACACCTTC. It translates to CASTSPGPSYGYTF.

This chain uses TRBV5-4 with TRBJ1-2; 7 bases fit TRBD1. Germline V gives CDR1 SGHNT, CDR2 YYREEE (reference sequence). The CDR3 extends over 18 amino acids. The ends lost 5 bases at V and 2 bases at J; junction bases unmatched: 18. The CDR3 here is CASSGGTGDQGGNYGYTF. The CDR3 region has the DNA TGTGCCAGCAGTGGAGGGACGGGAGACCAGGGGGGCAACTATGGCTACACCTTC. The full variable domain, rest sourced from reference TRBV5-4 and TRBJ1-2, is ETGVTQSPTHLIKTRGQQVTLRCSSQSGHNTVSWYQQALGQGPQFIFQYYREEENGRGNFPPRFSGLQFPNYSSELNVNALELDDSALYLCASSGGTGDQGGNYGYTFGSGTRLTVV.